The following is a TCR beta chain sequence with its context. TCRdb's table, derived via immunoSEQ multiplex PCR, lists solely in-frame clones and lacks some. The profile covers fewer than 150,000 clones, with 96% appearing a single time and 0.44% taken by the ten largest. The CDR3 totals 18 residues. Trimming removed 2 bases from V and 0 bases from J, with 14 bases in between. In germline, CDR1 is MDHEN, CDR2 SYDVKM. The data stem from a study of T cell changes during pregnancy in multiple sclerosis. This chain joins TRBV28 and TRBJ2-6, with D tentatively TRBD1 (5 bases). The sequence came from a female donor with multiple sclerosis, enrolled in a pregnancy study. Specimen: peripheral blood, collected after pregnancy. This CDR3 is CASSLSTGQGSGANVLTF. The DNA for the CDR3 is TGTGCCAGCAGTTTAAGTACGGGTCAGGGCTCTGGGGCCAACGTCCTGACTTTC.